This TCR beta chain was sequenced in a study of blood T cell repertoires in COVID-19. Study at large: T cells, B-cell-depleted T cells, or PBMCs provided the cDNA or gDNA that served as material.

CDR1 is LNHDA and CDR2 is SQIVND in the germline V gene (reference sequence). The V end was cut by 0 bases, the J end by 4 bases, with 13 bases between. The CDR3 has 16 residues. Original methodology: Reference gene primer amplification yielded estimated nucleated cell counts. TCRdb's copy holds only in-frame clones and misses some; the assay was immunoSEQ multiplex PCR. The V and J calls and clone size were taken over from that table, and D and trimming were inferred from the DNA. The sample lists hundreds of thousands of clones; over 80% were seen once. The rearrangement uses TRBV19 and TRBJ1-5, with a weak D call TRBD1 (6 bases). The source of this sequence is a woman under 30 with acute or convalescent COVID-19. The material sequenced was peripheral blood. The chain's CDR3 is CASSIEWGQTNQPQHF. The CDR3 DNA reads TGTGCCAGTAGTATAGAATGGGGGCAGACGAATCAGCCCCAGCATTTT.